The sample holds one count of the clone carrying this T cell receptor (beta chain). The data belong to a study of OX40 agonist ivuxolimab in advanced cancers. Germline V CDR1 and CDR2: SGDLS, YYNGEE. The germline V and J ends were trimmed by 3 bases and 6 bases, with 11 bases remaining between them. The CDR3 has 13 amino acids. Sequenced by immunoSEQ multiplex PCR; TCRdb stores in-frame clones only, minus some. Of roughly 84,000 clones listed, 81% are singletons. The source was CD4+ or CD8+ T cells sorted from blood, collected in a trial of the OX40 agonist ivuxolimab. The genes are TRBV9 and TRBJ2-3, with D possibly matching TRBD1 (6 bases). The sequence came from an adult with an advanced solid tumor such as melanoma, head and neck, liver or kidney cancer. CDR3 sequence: CASSEGTRDTQYF. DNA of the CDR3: TGTGCCAGCAGCGAGGGGACACGGGATACGCAGTATTTT.